This T cell receptor beta chain was identified during a study of coeliac disease. Generated by immunoSEQ multiplex PCR, the TCRdb table keeps only in-frame clones and is missing some. The data show about 4,000 clones, 64% seen once. On this clone: What it binds is not known.

This CDR3 spans 19 amino acids. Germline values: CDR1 SGHVS, CDR2 FQNEAQ. Unmatched junction bases numbered 15, after V lost 5 bases and J lost 2 bases. Regarding the study as a whole: Lower clonality than controls marked TRB and TRG repertoires from active celiac intraepithelial and lamina propria samples. The authors considered this approach unsuitable for unbiased detection of gliadin-specific T cells.

This chain joins TRBV7-8 and TRBJ1-3, with TRBD1 matching over 10 bases. Sequenced: lymphocytes from the gut lamina propria. This receptor was identified in a woman in her 30s without celiac disease. As DNA, the CDR3 is TGTGCCAGCAGCCTCAAAGCCGGGACAGGGGCCTCACCTGGAAACACCATATATTTT. Its translation is CASSLKAGTGASPGNTIYF.